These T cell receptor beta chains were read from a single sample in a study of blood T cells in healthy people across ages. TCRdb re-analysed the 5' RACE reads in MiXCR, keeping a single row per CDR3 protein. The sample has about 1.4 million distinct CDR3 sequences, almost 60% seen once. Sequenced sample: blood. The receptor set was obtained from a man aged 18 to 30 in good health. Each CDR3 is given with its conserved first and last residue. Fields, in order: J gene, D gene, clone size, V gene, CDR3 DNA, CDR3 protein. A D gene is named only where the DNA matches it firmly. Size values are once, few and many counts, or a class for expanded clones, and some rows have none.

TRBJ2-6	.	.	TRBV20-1	TGCAGTGCTAGAGAATTAGTCAAAGCACCTGGGGCCAACGTCCTGACTTTC	CSARELVKAPGANVLTF
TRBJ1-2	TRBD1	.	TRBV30	TGTGCCTATAACAGGGGGCGGCGTGGCTACACCTTC	CAYNRGRRGYTF
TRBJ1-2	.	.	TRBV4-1	TGCGCCAGCCGCCCGACAGGAAACTATGGCTACACCTTC	CASRPTGNYGYTF
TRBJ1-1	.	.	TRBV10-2	TGCGCCAGCAGTGACAAGGTGGTTGAAGCTTTCTTT	CASSDKVVEAFF
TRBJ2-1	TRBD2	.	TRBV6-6	TGTGCCAGCAGTGCGACTAGCTCCGCCAATGAGCAGTTCTTC	CASSATSSANEQFF
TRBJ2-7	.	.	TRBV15	TGTGCCACCAGCCCCCGGGTTTTAAGCGAGCAGTACTTC	CATSPRVLSEQYF
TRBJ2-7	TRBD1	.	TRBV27	TGTGCCAGCTCAACGACAGGGGGCGACTACGAGCAGTACTTC	CASSTTGGDYEQYF
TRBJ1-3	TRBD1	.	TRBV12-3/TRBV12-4	TGTGCCAGCACCATCCACAGGGGTCCCAGCTCTGGAAACACCATATATTTT	CASTIHRGPSSGNTIYF
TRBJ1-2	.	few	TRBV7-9	TGTGCCAGCAGCTTAGTAGCTCTCGGCTACACCTTC	CASSLVALGYTF
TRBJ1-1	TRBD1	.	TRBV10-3	TGTGCCATCAGTGAGTCGACAGGGGAGCTCGGGACTGAAGCTTTCTTT	CAISESTGELGTEAFF
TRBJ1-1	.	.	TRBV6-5	TGTGCCAGCACTAGGACTACGAACACTGAAGCTTTCTTT	CASTRTTNTEAFF
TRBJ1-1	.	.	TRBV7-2	TGTGCCAGCAGCGTTGGGGGTTCTGGGGCTGAAGCTTTCTTT	CASSVGGSGAEAFF
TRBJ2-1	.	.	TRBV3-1	TGTGCCAGCAGCCAGTACAGGGCCACTGAGCAGTTCTTC	CASSQYRATEQFF
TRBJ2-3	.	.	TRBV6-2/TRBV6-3	TGTGCCAGCAGTGATTACGCAGATACGCAGTATTTT	CASSDYADTQYF
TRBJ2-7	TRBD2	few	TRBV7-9	TGTGCCAGCAGCCCCCCTTCGGGAGGGTCCTACGAGCAGTACTTC	CASSPPSGGSYEQYF
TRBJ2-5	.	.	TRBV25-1	TGTGCCAGCAGTGAACAGGGCGAAGAGCAGTACTTC	CASSEQGEEQYF
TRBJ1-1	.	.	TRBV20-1	TGCAGTGCTAGGGTGGGGGGCCATGAAGCTTTCTTT	CSARVGGHEAFF
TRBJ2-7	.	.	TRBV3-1	TGTGCCAGCAGCCAAGCGTCACAGGACTACGAGCAGTACTTC	CASSQASQDYEQYF
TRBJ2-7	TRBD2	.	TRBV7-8	TGTGCCAGCAGCTTATCCCAGGGACTAGCGGGGGCCGTGGCCGCGTCCGAGCAGTACTTC	CASSLSQGLAGAVAASEQYF
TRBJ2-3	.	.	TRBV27	TGTGCCAGCAGTTTCCTCGGACGAGATACGCAGTATTTT	CASSFLGRDTQYF
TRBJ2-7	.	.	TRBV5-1	TGCGCCAGCAGCTTGGCAGGGTTTGGAGAAACAACCTACGAGCAGTACTTC	CASSLAGFGETTYEQYF
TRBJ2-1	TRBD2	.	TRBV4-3	TGCGCCAGCAGCCAAGGACGACTAGCGGGGCTAAATGAGCAGTTCTTC	CASSQGRLAGLNEQFF
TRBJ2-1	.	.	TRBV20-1	TGCAGTGCCTTCGCGGGGGCAGGCATTATTACTGATGTGGATGAGCAGTTCTTC	CSAFAGAGIITDVDEQFF
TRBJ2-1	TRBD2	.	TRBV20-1	TGCAGTGCTTTTGGCCTAGCGGGAGGAAATGAGCAGTTCTTC	CSAFGLAGGNEQFF
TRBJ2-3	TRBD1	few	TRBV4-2	TGTGCCAGCAGCCAAGGACCCGGGACAGGGAGCACAGATACGCAGTATTTT	CASSQGPGTGSTDTQYF
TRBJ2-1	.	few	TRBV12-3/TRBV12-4	TGTGCCACCCACTACAATGAGCAGTTCTTC	CATHYNEQFF
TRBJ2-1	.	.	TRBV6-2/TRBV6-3	TGTGCCAGCAGTTTGTCTGGCGTGGGGGCTTACAATGAGCAGTTCTTC	CASSLSGVGAYNEQFF
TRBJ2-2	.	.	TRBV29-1	TGCAGCGTTGACGCCCCGAACACCGGGGAGCTGTTTTTT	CSVDAPNTGELFF
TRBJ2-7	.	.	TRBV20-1	TGCAGCAATTCCGATAAGGAAGGGGAGTACGAGCAGTACTTC	CSNSDKEGEYEQYF
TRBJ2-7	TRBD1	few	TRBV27	TGTGCCAGCGGGACACAGGGGGCTTACGAGCAGTACTTC	CASGTQGAYEQYF
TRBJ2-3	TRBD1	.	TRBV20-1	TGCAGTGCTAGGAAGATGACAGGGGAGCTAGATACGCAGTATTTT	CSARKMTGELDTQYF
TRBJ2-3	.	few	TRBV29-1	TGCAGCGTTGAATTTTCACTCCTTACATCGGGGGGCGAACCAGATACGCAGTATTTT	CSVEFSLLTSGGEPDTQYF
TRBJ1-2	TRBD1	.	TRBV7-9	TGTGCCAGCAGCAACAGGGGAGGACTCTATGGCTACACCTTC	CASSNRGGLYGYTF
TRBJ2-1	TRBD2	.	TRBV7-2	TGTGCCAGCAGCCCCCTGGTCCCCTCTAGCGGTTACTACAATGAGCAGTTCTTC	CASSPLVPSSGYYNEQFF
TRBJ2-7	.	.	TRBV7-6	TGTGCCAGCAGCTTAGAACAGAGCTCCTACAATGAGCAGTACTTC	CASSLEQSSYNEQYF
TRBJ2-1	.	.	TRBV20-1	TGCAGTGCTAGATTCTCCTGGGGACGGGATGAGCAGTTCTTC	CSARFSWGRDEQFF
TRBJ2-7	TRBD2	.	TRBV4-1	TGCGCCAACAGCCTGACTAGCGGGAGCTACGAGCAGTACTTC	CANSLTSGSYEQYF
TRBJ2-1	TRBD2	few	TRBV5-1	TGCGCCAGCAGCGCCCGGGGGGACAATGAGCAGTTCTTC	CASSARGDNEQFF
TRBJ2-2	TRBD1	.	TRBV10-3	TGTGCCATCAGCCCGACAGGGGCCGGTACCGAGAACACCGGGGAGCTGTTTTTT	CAISPTGAGTENTGELFF
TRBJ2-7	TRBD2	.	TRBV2	TGTGCCAGCAGTCCAGCGGGATCTTCGCACGAGCAGTACTTC	CASSPAGSSHEQYF
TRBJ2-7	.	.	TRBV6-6	TGTGCCGGCAGTTGGGTCCGGGACGAGCAGTACTTC	CAGSWVRDEQYF
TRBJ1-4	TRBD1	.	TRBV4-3	TGCGCCAGCAGCCAAGTTTGGGGGGGGACAGGGGCAACTAATGAAAAACTGTTTTTT	CASSQVWGGTGATNEKLFF
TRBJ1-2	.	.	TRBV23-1	TGCGCCAGCAGTCAATCAGTTGTGGCACAGGCTAGACGGGAAAACTATGGCTACACCTTC	CASSQSVVAQARRENYGYTF
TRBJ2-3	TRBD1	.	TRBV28	TGTGCCAGCAGACCCCTTCCGGGACAGGCGCAGTATTTT	CASRPLPGQAQYF
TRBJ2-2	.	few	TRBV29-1	TGCAGCGTTGGGAGGCTGCGGGACAGAGAGACCGGGGAGCTGTTTTTT	CSVGRLRDRETGELFF
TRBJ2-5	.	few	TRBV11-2	TGTGCCAGCAGCTTTCTTGCGGGACGGGGTGAGACCCAGTACTTC	CASSFLAGRGETQYF
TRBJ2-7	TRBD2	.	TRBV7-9	TGTGCCAGCAGCCTCGGAGGGCGGGAGAGGTCGTACGAGCAGTACTTC	CASSLGGRERSYEQYF
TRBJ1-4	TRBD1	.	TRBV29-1	TGCAGCTTCGGGGACAGGGGCTCGAGGGTGTTTTTT	CSFGDRGSRVFF
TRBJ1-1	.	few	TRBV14	TGTGCCAGCAGCCCGACGCGTGGCACTGAAGCTTTCTTT	CASSPTRGTEAFF
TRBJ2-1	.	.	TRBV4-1	TGCGCCAGCAGCCAGGGTGCAGGTAGCGGAGCCTACAATGAGCAGTTCTTC	CASSQGAGSGAYNEQFF